This T cell receptor beta chain comes out of a study of T cell responses to AZD1222 COVID-19 vaccine. CDR3 length: 11 residues. CDR1 and CDR2 from the germline V gene are WNHNN and SYGVQD (reference sequence). Deletions cut 6 bases from V and 8 bases from J, with 10 bases between. The method was immunoSEQ multiplex PCR; TCRdb's version includes in-frame clones alone and lacks a portion of them. This sample has about 70,000 clones; 90% occur once, and the top ten carry approximately 3.2%. Sequencing used peripheral blood, obtained 28 days after the second AZD1222 dose. The rearrangement joins TRBV10-1 to TRBJ1-2; no clear D gene. The sequence was collected from an adult who received the AZD1222 COVID-19 vaccine. The CDR3 sequence: CASRLGGGYTF. Here the CDR3 DNA reads TGCGCCAGCAGGCTGGGTGGGGGCTACACCTTC.